These T cell receptor beta chains were read from a single sample in a study of control samples from healthy donors and cancer patients. Sequenced by immunoSEQ multiplex PCR; TCRdb stores in-frame clones only, minus some. The data show 70,000 or so clones, with roughly 80% seen just once and about 3.1% held by the top ten. Sequences were obtained from PBMCs. The receptors originated from a woman aged 45 to 65 with lung cancer. CDR3s include the opening cysteine and the closing phenylalanine or tryptophan. D genes are given only for firm matches. Clone size is not always given. Where it is, it says once, few, many or a class for expanded clones.

j_call clone_size d_call v_call cdr3_nt cdr3_aa
TRBJ2-2 once - TRBV2 TGTGCCAGCAGTGAACCCGGGGCGCTAGGGACCGGGGAGCTGTTTTTT CASSEPGALGTGELFF
TRBJ1-5 - - TRBV7-8 TGTGCCAGCAGCGCCAATAGGGGGGATAGCAATCAGCCCCAGCATTTT CASSANRGDSNQPQHF
TRBJ2-5 once TRBD1 TRBV24-1 TGTGCCACCAGTGACCCCTTTACAGGGGTGGAGACCCAGTACTTC CATSDPFTGVETQYF
TRBJ2-3 - - TRBV19 TGTGCCAGCCGGAAGGCCCTTAGCACAGATACGCAGTATTTT CASRKALSTDTQYF
TRBJ1-5 - - TRBV14 TGTGCCAGCAGCCAAGATCGGGGGCCCCAGCATTTT CASSQDRGPQHF
TRBJ2-1 few - TRBV6-4 TGTGCCAGCAGTAGAGGGGCATACAATGAGCAGTTCTTC CASSRGAYNEQFF
TRBJ1-5 - TRBD1 TRBV7-9 TGTGCCAGCAGCTTGGGACAGGGGGCCGTTCAGCCCCAGCATTTT CASSLGQGAVQPQHF
TRBJ2-6 - - TRBV7-2 TGTGCCAGCAGTCATAGGTGGGGGGCCAACGTCCTGACTTTC CASSHRWGANVLTF
TRBJ1-1 few - TRBV5-1 TGCGCCAGCAGCCCTAATAGCGCGAACACTGAAGCTTTCTTT CASSPNSANTEAFF
TRBJ2-3 few TRBD2 TRBV18 TGTGCCAGCTCACCAGCTAGCGGGGGGCGACGCACAGATACGCAGTATTTT CASSPASGGRRTDTQYF
TRBJ2-7 - TRBD1 TRBV11-2 TGTGCCAGCAGCTTAGATCTGGGACAGTTTTTC CASSLDLGQFF
TRBJ2-5 - TRBD2 TRBV9 TGTGCCAGCAGCCTCCAAGCGGGGAAAGAGACCCAGTACTTC CASSLQAGKETQYF
TRBJ2-5 - TRBD2 TRBV7-8 TGTGCCAGCAGCTCACCGGGACTAGCGGGGGGTACAGAGACCCAGTACTTC CASSSPGLAGGTETQYF
TRBJ2-2 once - TRBV19 TGTGCCAGTAGAACGGCAGGGGCTGGTTCCGGGGAGCTGTTTTTT CASRTAGAGSGELFF
TRBJ1-1 - - TRBV12-3/TRBV12-4 TGTGCCAGCAGTTTAGCGGCGACCGAAGCTTTCTTT CASSLAATEAFF
TRBJ1-1 - - TRBV7-2 TGTGCCAGCAGCCATGGTTCGGCTAACACTGAAGCTTTCTTT CASSHGSANTEAFF
TRBJ1-1 - - TRBV6-5 TGTGCCAGCAGTAACATGAACACTGAAGCTTTCTTT CASSNMNTEAFF
TRBJ1-1 - TRBD1 TRBV19 TGTGTCAGTAGTATAGCGGCCAGGGGGCTAACTGAAGCTTTCTTT CVSSIAARGLTEAFF
TRBJ2-3 - - TRBV29-1 TGCAGCGCCCGCAGGGGCGGGGGCACAGATACGCAGTATTTT CSARRGGGTDTQYF
TRBJ2-7 once - TRBV10-3 TGTGCCATTTCCATCGACAGTTACGAGCAGTACTTC CAISIDSYEQYF
TRBJ1-2 - TRBD1 TRBV12-3/TRBV12-4 TGTGCCAGCAGTTTACAGAGACAGGGGAACACCTTC CASSLQRQGNTF
TRBJ1-6 few - TRBV7-8 TGTGCCAGCAGCTTATCTGAACAGCCAAGCTCCTATAATTCACCCCTCCACTTT CASSLSEQPSSYNSPLHF
TRBJ1-1 - TRBD1 TRBV7-2 TGTGCCAGCAGCTCGACAGGGGGCGCCGCTGAAGCTTTCTTT CASSSTGGAAEAFF